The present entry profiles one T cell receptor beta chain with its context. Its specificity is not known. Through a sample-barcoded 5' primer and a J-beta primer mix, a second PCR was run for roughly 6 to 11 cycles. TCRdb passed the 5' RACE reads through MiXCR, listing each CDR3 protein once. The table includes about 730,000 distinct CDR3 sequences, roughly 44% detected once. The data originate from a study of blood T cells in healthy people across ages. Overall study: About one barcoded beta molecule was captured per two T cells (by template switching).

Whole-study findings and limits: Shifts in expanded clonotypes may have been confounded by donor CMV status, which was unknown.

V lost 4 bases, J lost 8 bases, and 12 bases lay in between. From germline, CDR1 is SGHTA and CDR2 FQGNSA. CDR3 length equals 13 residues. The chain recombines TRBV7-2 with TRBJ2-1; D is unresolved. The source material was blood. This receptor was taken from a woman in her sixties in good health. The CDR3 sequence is CASSWFLVYEQFF. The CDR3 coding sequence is TGTGCCAGCAGCTGGTTCTTGGTTTATGAGCAGTTCTTC.